This entry lists 30 T cell receptor beta chains sequenced from one sample in a study of tumor-infiltrating lymphocytes in oesophageal squamous cell carcinoma. TCRdb re-derived calls from the PCR reads in MiXCR, one entry per CDR3 protein. The sample records 12,000 or so distinct CDR3 sequences, approximately 50% being singletons. Sequenced input: esophageal tumor tissue. The source of these receptors is a female donor with esophageal squamous cell carcinoma.

This clonotype came up a few times. Here the CDR3 omits its conserved ending phenylalanine or tryptophan, so a read error is the likely source. Because the CDR3's place on the DNA is in doubt, the DNA is left out and the CDR3 is given as listed by TCRdb. CDR3 loop: CASKQGGAYGYTFGS. This sequence joins TRBV6-5 and TRBJ2-7; the D call of TRBD2 is as the table states it, not checked on the DNA. Germline values: CDR1 MNHEY, CDR2 SVGAGI. A total of 15 residues make up the CDR3, ends included.

This chain uses TRBV28 with TRBJ2-3; TRBD1 or TRBD2 may be the D gene (5 bases each). The V gene lost 3 bases and the J gene lost 6 bases, with 13 bases spanning the gap. CDR1 and CDR2 from the germline V gene are MDHEN and SYDVKM. The CDR3 has 14 residues. CDR3: CASSFSGPVDTQYF. CDR3 nucleotides: TGTGCCAGCAGTTTCTCGGGACCAGTTGATACGCAGTATTTT.

This clonotype was observed many times. The chain uses TRBV5-1 and TRBJ2-7; tentatively, D is TRBD1 (6 bases). V dropped 4 bases and J dropped 1 base, with 12 bases sitting between them. The germline V gene has CDR1 SGHRS and CDR2 YFSETQ. The CDR3 sequence is 14 residues long. The DNA for the CDR3 is TGCGCCAGCAGCAGAGGGGACACTTCCTACGAGCAGTACTTC. It codes for CASSRGDTSYEQYF.

The V call is TRBV28, the J call TRBJ2-1; D assignment may be TRBD1 or TRBD2 (5 bases each). Judging by the DNA end, TRBJ2-7 fits better; the J call may be wrong. The CDR3 extends over 20 amino acids. Germline V gives CDR1 MDHEN, CDR2 SYDVKM. The chain's CDR3 is CASPQVPPGWDQEVRDTQYF. CDR3 nucleotides: TGTGCCAGCCCTCAAGTCCCGCCGGGTTGGGACCAAGAGGTTAGAGATACGCAGTACTTC.

The chain joins TRBV10-1 to TRBJ2-5, with D perhaps matching TRBD1 (5 bases). The J call may not be correct, given that the DNA end is closer to TRBJ2-7. The CDR3 is made up of 13 amino acids. Per the germline V gene, CDR1 is WNHNN and CDR2 is SYGVQD (reference sequence). This CDR3 is CASSDRVGYEQYF. Written as DNA, the CDR3 is TGCGCCAGCAGTGACAGGGTTGGATACGAGCAGTACTTC.

This clonotype was detected a few times. The chain joins TRBV6-6 to TRBJ2-1; perhaps D is TRBD1 or TRBD2 (5 bases each). This CDR3 is built from 17 residues. The germline V gene has CDR1 MNHNY and CDR2 SVGAGI (reference sequence). V was shortened by 2 bases and J by 0 bases, with 14 bases between the two germline ends. Written as DNA, the CDR3 is TGTGCCAGCAGTTACACCGCCGGGACCCACTCCTACAATGAGCAGTTCTTC. It is translated as CASSYTAGTHSYNEQFF.

The rearrangement links TRBV12-3 or TRBV12-4 to TRBJ2-1; D is unresolved. Near its end, the DNA agrees better with TRBJ2-7, so the J call may be wrong. CDR3 length: 12 residues. CDR3 nucleotides: TGTGCCAGCAGCCCTACTTACTACGAGCAGTACTTC. Encoded protein: CASSPTYYEQYF.

This clonotype has more than one count but fewer than ten. The CDR3, as DNA: TGTGCCAGCAGCTCCCCTAGTGTAAGAGGGCAGTTCTTC. This gives the protein CASSSPSVRGQFF. V and J are TRBV7-2 and TRBJ2-1; D ambiguous. Germline values: CDR1 SGHTA, CDR2 FQGNSA. Trimming pared 4 bases from V and 12 bases from J, leaving 16 bases between. The CDR3 sequence is 13 residues long.

The chain carries TRBV12-3 or TRBV12-4 and TRBJ1-4, with 8 bases fitting TRBD1. J was trimmed by 5 bases and V by 6 bases; bases with no gene match: 8. CDR3 length: 15 amino acids. This CDR3 reads CASSSTGALNEKLFF. The CDR3 coding sequence is TGTGCCAGCAGCTCGACAGGGGCCTTAAATGAAAAACTGTTTTTT.

This clonotype appeared once. It is likely a read error, because the conserved phenylalanine at the end of the CDR3 is missing. Because the CDR3's place on the DNA is in doubt, the DNA is left out and the CDR3 is given as listed by TCRdb. The chain couples TRBV7-4 to TRBJ2-5; no check of the table's D call, TRBD1, against the DNA was made. CDR1 SGHVT and CDR2 SQSDAQ come from the germline V gene. The CDR3 comprises 10 residues, both ends counted. CDR3 sequence reads: CASSSTLGGT.

The chain employs TRBV7-2 and TRBJ2-7, with 8 bases lining up with TRBD2. The DNA end lines up better with TRBJ2-1; the J call may be wrong. This CDR3 region has 16 residues. Germline values: CDR1 SGHTA, CDR2 FQGNSA. CDR3 DNA: TGTGCCAGCAGCCCCATCACTAGCGGTAGTTACAATGAGCAGTTCTTC. Amino acid sequence: CASSPITSGSYNEQFF.

About this clonotype itself: Since no conserved phenylalanine or tryptophan closes the CDR3, a read error is the likely cause. The limits of the CDR3 on the DNA are not certain, so only TCRdb's listed CDR3 is given. The V call is TRBV7-3, the J call TRBJ2-1; TRBD1 is the table's D call, not checked against the DNA. The CDR3 is 9 residues long, ends included. From germline, CDR1 is SGHTA and CDR2 FQGTGA. The CDR3 loop reads CASSPGVGQ.

The rearrangement links TRBV18 to TRBJ2-5; TRBD2 aligns across 10 bases. The closer fit of TRBJ2-1 to the DNA end suggests the J call may be wrong. The germline CDR1 and CDR2 sequences are KGHSH and LQKENI. This CDR3 has 15 amino acids. CDR3 sequence reads: CASSLLAGEGNEQFF. CDR3 sequence (DNA): TGTGCCAGCTCACTTCTAGCGGGAGAAGGTAATGAGCAGTTCTTC.

The chain has TRBV6-1 and TRBJ2-1; TRBD1 might be the D (6 bases). The J call may be in error: the DNA end matches TRBJ2-7 better. CDR3 size: 15 residues. Germline V gives CDR1 MNHNS, CDR2 SASEGT. Written as DNA, the CDR3 is TGTGCCAGCAAAGTCAACAGGGCTACCTACAATGAGCAGTACTTC. Translated, it gives CASKVNRATYNEQYF.

This clonotype has just one count. The V gene is TRBV11-2, the J gene TRBJ2-3, with D perhaps TRBD2 (8 bases). Matching the DNA end better, TRBJ2-5 makes the J call doubtful. The germline CDR1 and CDR2 sequences are SGHAT and FQNNGV. The CDR3 has 16 amino acids. The CDR3 reads CASSPDSGTRGETQYF. The CDR3, as DNA: TGTGCCAGCAGCCCGGATAGCGGGACCAGGGGGGAGACCCAGTACTTC.

V and J are TRBV7-4 and TRBJ2-4, with 8 bases identical to TRBD2. The DNA end lines up better with TRBJ2-5; the J call may be wrong. The CDR3 totals 15 residues. Germline V lookup: CDR1 SGHVT, CDR2 SQSDAQ. In DNA form, the CDR3 reads TGTGCCAGCAGCTTCCCCGGGACTAGACAGGAGACCCAGTACTTC. Translated, it gives CASSFPGTRQETQYF.

The chain couples TRBV5-6 to TRBJ2-1, with 7 bases that match TRBD2. The J call may be in error: the DNA end matches TRBJ2-7 better. Germline V gene data show CDR1 as SGHDT and CDR2 as YYEEEE. The CDR3 consists of 16 residues. CDR3 residues: CASSSPGGGSSYEQYF. The CDR3 region has the DNA TGTGCCAGCAGCTCCCCAGGCGGGGGAAGCTCCTACGAGCAGTACTTC.

The chain uses TRBV7-2 and TRBJ2-5; a weak D match, TRBD2 (6 bases). The end of the DNA fits TRBJ2-1 better, so the J call may be wrong. The germline V gene encodes CDR1 SGHTA and CDR2 FQGNSA. The CDR3 spans 16 residues. The CDR3 loop reads CASSHRGALYNNEQFF. The CDR3 DNA follows: TGTGCCAGCAGCCACCGCGGGGCTCTCTACAATAATGAGCAGTTCTTC.

The J gene is TRBJ2-2, the V gene TRBV6-1, with 9 bases fitting TRBD1. Germline CDR1 reads MNHNS; CDR2 reads SASEGT. The CDR3 contains 18 residues. V dropped 5 bases and J dropped 3; count of bases not matched to a gene: 13. As DNA, the CDR3 is TGTGCCAGCAGTCCCCTCCGTCCGGGACAGGGATACACCGGGGAGCTGTTTTTT. Translation gives CASSPLRPGQGYTGELFF.

This clonotype turned up a few times. The chain joins TRBV7-2 to TRBJ2-1; no reliable D call. The CDR3 runs to 16 residues. Between the trimmed V and J ends, which lost 1 base and 2 bases, there was a span of 12 bases. Per the germline V gene, CDR1 is SGHTA and CDR2 is FQGNSA. In DNA, the CDR3 is TGTGCCAGCAGCTTAGACGCATCGTTTACCTACAATGAGCAGTTCTTC. Amino acid sequence: CASSLDASFTYNEQFF.

This clonotype was observed a handful of times. This chain links TRBV7-2 with TRBJ2-1, with D unresolved. Deletions cut 8 bases from V and 9 bases from J, with 20 bases between. This CDR3 comprises 14 residues. CDR1 SGHTA and CDR2 FQGNSA come from the germline V gene. The CDR3 here is CASAADLVVTEQFF. As DNA, the CDR3 is TGTGCCAGCGCCGCAGACCTCGTTGTTACTGAGCAGTTCTTC. Variable domain in full (rest from reference TRBV7-2 and TRBJ2-1): GAGVSQSPSNKVTEKGKDVELRCDPISGHTALYWYRQSLGQGLEFLIYFQGNSAPDKSGLPSDRFSAERTGGSVSTLTIQRTQQEDSAVYLCASAADLVVTEQFFGPGTRLTVL.

The V and J genes are TRBV11-2 and TRBJ2-7; D unresolved. The J call may be incorrect, as the DNA end agrees better with TRBJ2-1. The CDR3 totals 11 residues. Per the germline V gene, CDR1 is SGHAT and CDR2 is FQNNGV. The CDR3 reads CASSAQYEQFF. CDR3 coding DNA: TGTGCCAGCAGCGCACAGTACGAGCAGTTCTTC.

This clonotype was seen at least ten times. V is TRBV2 and J is TRBJ2-7, with D possibly TRBD2 on 6 matching bases. V gave up 6 bases and J gave up 9 bases, with 21 bases separating them. This CDR3 has 14 residues. From germline, CDR1 is SNHLY and CDR2 FYNNEI. CDR3 region: CASRAQGPGGWQYF. For the CDR3, the DNA is TGTGCCAGCAGGGCCCAGGGACCCGGGGGATGGCAGTACTTC.

This clonotype counts as medium-sized. The chain employs TRBV7-9 and TRBJ2-1; no clear D gene. The CDR3 runs to 14 residues. The V gene lost 6 bases and the J gene lost 0 bases, with 9 bases spanning the gap. Germline values: CDR1 SEHNR, CDR2 FQNEAQ (reference sequence). The CDR3 here is CASSPTASYNEQFF. CDR3 nucleotide sequence: TGTGCCAGCAGTCCTACTGCCTCCTACAATGAGCAGTTCTTC.

This clonotype was picked up many times. The V and J genes are TRBV14 and TRBJ2-3; D call uncertain. Trimming left V 0 bases short and J 2 bases short, with 6 bases between. Germline V lookup: CDR1 SGHDN, CDR2 FVKESK. The CDR3 is 14 residues long. CDR3 sequence (DNA): TGTGCCAGCAGCCAAGACTACAACACAGATACGCAGTATTTT. It specifies CASSQDYNTDTQYF.

This clonotype was detected a few times. The CDR3, as DNA: TGTGCCAGCAGCTTAGGGGACAGGGATGGAGAGACCCAGTACTTC. It is translated as CASSLGDRDGETQYF. The V call is TRBV7-9, the J call TRBJ2-5; TRBD1 agrees at 9 bases. The length of the CDR3 is 15 residues. V lost 1 base and J lost 4; bases outside the gene matches: 4. In germline, CDR1 is SEHNR, CDR2 FQNEAQ (reference sequence).

Concerning this clonotype: Relative to the germline gene, one junction end is altered; a read error may explain this. This chain joins TRBV12-3 or TRBV12-4 and TRBJ2-5, with 8 nucleotides matching TRBD2. The CDR3 is made up of 15 amino acids. The CDR3 protein is CASNLAGPGAETQYF. CDR3 DNA: TGTGCCAGCAATTTAGCGGGACCAGGGGCAGAGACCCAGTACTTC.

The genes are TRBV10-2 and TRBJ1-1; no reliable D call. CDR1 is WSHSY and CDR2 is SAAADI in the germline V gene. V was cut by 7 bases and J by 3 bases, with 12 bases left in between. The CDR3 loop spans 13 amino acids. CDR3 in DNA: TGCGCCAGCAAGTTTCACGGAGACACTGAAGCTTTCTTT. Protein sequence: CASKFHGDTEAFF.

The rearrangement uses TRBV7-6 and TRBJ2-1; D is perhaps TRBD1 (7 bases). With the DNA end fitting TRBJ2-7 better, the J assignment may be wrong. This CDR3 contains 15 residues. Germline loops: CDR1 SGHVS, CDR2 FNYEAQ. CDR3 amino acids: CASSFQAGGTYEQYF. CDR3 in DNA: TGTGCCAGCAGCTTTCAGGCAGGGGGGACCTACGAGCAGTACTTC.

V and J are TRBV7-3 and TRBJ2-5; 8 bases are shared with TRBD1. The DNA matches TRBJ2-1 better at its end, which makes the J call doubtful. There are 18 residues in the CDR3. Germline V CDR1 and CDR2: SGHTA, FQGTGA. The CDR3: CASSAVAGTGINYNEQFF. CDR3 bases: TGTGCCAGCAGCGCCGTTGCCGGGACAGGTATCAACTACAATGAGCAGTTCTTC.